This T cell receptor (beta chain) was recovered during a study of CD8+ T cells in alopecia areata. Reverse transcription of extracted RNA yielded cDNA, which provided the sequencing template. Sequencing was performed with immunoSEQ multiplex PCR; in TCRdb, only in-frame clones are kept and a portion is missing. This repertoire shows about 150,000 clones, less than 65% found once; its top ten account for roughly 19%. The CDR3 is 13 residues long. V lost 0 bases and J 6 bases, leaving 6 bases between the germline ends. Germline-derived CDR1 and CDR2 are SEHNR and FQNEAQ (reference sequence). A few counts support this clone.

The V and J genes are TRBV7-9 and TRBJ1-5; D ambiguous. The input for sequencing was CD8+ T cells sorted from blood, taken at week 0. The TCR was taken from a human donor with alopecia areata. The DNA of the CDR3 is TGTGCCAGCAGCTTAGCGCCGGGTCAGCCCCAGCATTTT. Its protein is CASSLAPGQPQHF.